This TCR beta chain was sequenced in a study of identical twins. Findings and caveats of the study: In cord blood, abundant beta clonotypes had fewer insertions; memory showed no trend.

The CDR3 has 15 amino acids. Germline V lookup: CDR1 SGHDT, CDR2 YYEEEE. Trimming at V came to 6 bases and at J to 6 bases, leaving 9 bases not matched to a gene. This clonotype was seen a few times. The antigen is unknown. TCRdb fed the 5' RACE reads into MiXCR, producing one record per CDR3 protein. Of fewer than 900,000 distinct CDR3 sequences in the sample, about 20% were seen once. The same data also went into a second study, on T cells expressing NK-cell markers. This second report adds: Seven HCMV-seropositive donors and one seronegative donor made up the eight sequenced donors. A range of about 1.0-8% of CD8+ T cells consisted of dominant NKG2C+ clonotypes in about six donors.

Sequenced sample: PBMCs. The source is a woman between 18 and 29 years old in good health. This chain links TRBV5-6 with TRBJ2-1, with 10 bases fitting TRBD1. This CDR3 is CASTHGTGVFNEQFF. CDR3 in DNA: TGTGCCAGCACCCACGGGACAGGGGTATTCAATGAGCAGTTCTTC.